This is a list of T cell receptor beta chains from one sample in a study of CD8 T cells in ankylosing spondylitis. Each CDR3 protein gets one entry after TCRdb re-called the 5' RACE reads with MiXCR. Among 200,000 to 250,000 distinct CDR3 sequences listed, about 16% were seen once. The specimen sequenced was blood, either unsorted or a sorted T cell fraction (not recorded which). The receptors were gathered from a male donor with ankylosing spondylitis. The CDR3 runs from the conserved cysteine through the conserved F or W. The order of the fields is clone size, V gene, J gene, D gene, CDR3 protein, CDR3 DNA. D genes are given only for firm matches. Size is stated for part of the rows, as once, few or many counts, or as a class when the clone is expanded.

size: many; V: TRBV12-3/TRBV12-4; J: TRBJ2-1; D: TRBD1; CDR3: CASSPFGTGNEQFF; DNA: TGTGCCAGCAGTCCTTTCGGGACAGGAAATGAGCAGTTCTTC
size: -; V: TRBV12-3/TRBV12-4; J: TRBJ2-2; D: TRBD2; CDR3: CASCLTLAGGTNTGELFF; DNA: TGTGCCAGCTGTTTAACACTAGCGGGAGGGACGAACACCGGGGAGCTGTTTTTT
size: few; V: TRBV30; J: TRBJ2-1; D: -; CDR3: CAWTRTEFSYNEQFF; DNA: TGTGCCTGGACCCGGACAGAGTTCTCCTACAATGAGCAGTTCTTC
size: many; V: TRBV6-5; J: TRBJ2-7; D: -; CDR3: CASSYPPTGFYRDEQYF; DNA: TGTGCCAGCAGTTACCCCCCTACAGGGTTTTATCGGGACGAGCAGTACTTC
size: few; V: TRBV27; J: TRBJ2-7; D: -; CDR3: CASSLGQGGFYEQYF; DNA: TGTGCCAGCAGTTTAGGTCAGGGAGGCTTCTACGAGCAGTACTTC
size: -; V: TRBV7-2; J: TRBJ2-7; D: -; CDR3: CASSLSGTAYEQYF; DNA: TGTGCCAGCAGCTTATCTGGGACGGCTTACGAGCAGTACTTC
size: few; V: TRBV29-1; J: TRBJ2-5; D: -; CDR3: CSVEEDPALNYLQETQYF; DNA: TGCAGCGTTGAAGAAGACCCTGCGCTCAATTATTTACAAGAGACCCAGTACTTC
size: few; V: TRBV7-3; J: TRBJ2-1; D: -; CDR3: CASSTGTDGNEQFF; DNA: TGTGCCAGCAGCACCGGGACCGACGGCAATGAGCAGTTCTTC
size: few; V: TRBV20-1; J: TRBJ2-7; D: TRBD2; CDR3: CSAPKREGTYEQYF; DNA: TGCAGTGCTCCCAAGCGGGAGGGAACCTACGAGCAGTACTTC
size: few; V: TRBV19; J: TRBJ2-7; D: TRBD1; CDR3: CASSYRDRGMDEQYF; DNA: TGTGCCAGTAGTTACCGGGACAGGGGTATGGACGAGCAGTACTTC
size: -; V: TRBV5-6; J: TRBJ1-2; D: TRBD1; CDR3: CASSLGTGPNYGYTF; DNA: TGTGCCAGCAGCTTGGGGACAGGACCTAACTATGGCTACACCTTC
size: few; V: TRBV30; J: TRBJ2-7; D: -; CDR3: CAWSVDEQYF; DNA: TGTGCCTGGAGTGTTGATGAGCAGTACTTC
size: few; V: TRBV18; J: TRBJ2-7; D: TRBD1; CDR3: CASSPWDSPYEQYF; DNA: TGTGCCAGCTCACCGTGGGACAGCCCCTACGAGCAGTACTTC
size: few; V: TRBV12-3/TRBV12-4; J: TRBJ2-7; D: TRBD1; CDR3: CASSLRDRDDEQYF; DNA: TGTGCCAGCAGTCTCCGGGACAGGGACGACGAGCAGTACTTC
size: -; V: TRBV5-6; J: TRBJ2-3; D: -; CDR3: CASSFNLEPSTDTQYF; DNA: TGTGCCAGCAGCTTTAACCTCGAACCTAGCACAGATACGCAGTATTTT
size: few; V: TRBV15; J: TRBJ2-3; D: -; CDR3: CATSRETTDTQYF; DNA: TGTGCCACCAGCAGGGAAACCACAGATACGCAGTATTTT
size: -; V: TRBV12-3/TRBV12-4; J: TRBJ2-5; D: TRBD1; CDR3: CASSDRGISETQYF; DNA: TGTGCCAGCAGCGACAGGGGGATTTCAGAGACCCAGTACTTC
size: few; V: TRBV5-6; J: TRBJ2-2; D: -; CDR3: CASSPPGWGPGELFF; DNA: TGTGCCAGCAGCCCACCTGGCTGGGGACCCGGGGAGCTGTTTTTT
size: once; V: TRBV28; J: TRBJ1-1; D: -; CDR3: CASSLLDSTEAFF; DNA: TGTGCCAGCAGTTTATTGGATAGCACTGAAGCTTTCTTT
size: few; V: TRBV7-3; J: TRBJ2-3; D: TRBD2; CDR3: CASSPTSGGKDTQYF; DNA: TGTGCCAGCAGCCCCACTAGCGGGGGGAAAGATACGCAGTATTTT
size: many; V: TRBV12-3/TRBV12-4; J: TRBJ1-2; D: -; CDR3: CASSFTDYGYTF; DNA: TGTGCCAGCAGTTTCACGGACTATGGCTACACCTTC
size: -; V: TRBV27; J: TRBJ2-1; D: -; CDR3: CASSLSNYVNEQFF; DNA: TGTGCCAGCAGTTTATCGAACTATGTCAATGAGCAGTTCTTC
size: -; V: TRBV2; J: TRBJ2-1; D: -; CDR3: CASSEALVRVPNEQFF; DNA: TGTGCCAGCAGTGAAGCGCTTGTAAGAGTCCCCAATGAGCAGTTCTTC
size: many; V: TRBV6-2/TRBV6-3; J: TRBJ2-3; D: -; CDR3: CASSYDSFGDTQYF; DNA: TGTGCCAGCAGTTACGACAGCTTCGGCGATACGCAGTATTTT
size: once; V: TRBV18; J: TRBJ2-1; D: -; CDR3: CASSPDVRDEQFF; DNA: TGTGCCAGCTCACCAGACGTGCGGGATGAGCAGTTCTTC
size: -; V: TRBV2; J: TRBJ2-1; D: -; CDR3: CASSEFPEQFF; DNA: TGTGCCAGCAGTGAATTCCCGGAGCAGTTCTTC
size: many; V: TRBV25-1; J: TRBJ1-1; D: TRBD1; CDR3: CASSDGTAPEAFF; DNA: TGTGCCAGCAGTGACGGGACAGCGCCTGAAGCTTTCTTT
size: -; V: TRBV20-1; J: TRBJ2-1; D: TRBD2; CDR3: CSAQHWGAGAAEQFF; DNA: TGCAGTGCACAACACTGGGGAGCGGGAGCGGCTGAGCAGTTCTTC
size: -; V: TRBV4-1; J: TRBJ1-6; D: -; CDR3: CASSQGQYNSPLHF; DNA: TGCGCCAGCAGCCAAGGACAGTATAATTCACCCCTCCACTTT
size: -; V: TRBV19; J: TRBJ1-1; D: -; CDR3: CASSIGQASEAFF; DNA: TGTGCCAGTAGTATCGGGCAGGCCTCTGAAGCTTTCTTT
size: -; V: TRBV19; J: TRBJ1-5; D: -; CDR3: CASSIGQNNQPQHF; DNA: TGTGCCAGTAGTATCGGGCAAAACAATCAGCCCCAGCATTTT
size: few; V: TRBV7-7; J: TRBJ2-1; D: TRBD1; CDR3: CASSPGTGAGYNEQFF; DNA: TGTGCTAGCAGCCCAGGGACAGGGGCCGGCTACAATGAGCAGTTCTTC